A selection of T cell receptor beta chains follows, all from one sample in a study of shared clonotypes between healthy human individuals. This table comes from immunoSEQ multiplex PCR, and its TCRdb copy is limited to in-frame clones, with some not included. The data show 2 million to 2.5 million clones, approximately 94% seen once. Material: naive CD4+ T cells sorted from blood. Receptor source: a man aged 18 to 29 in good health. CDR3s include the opening cysteine and the closing phenylalanine or tryptophan. D genes are given only for firm matches. Some rows have no size entry. The others give once, few or many, or a class for an expanded clone.

V	D	J	size	CDR3	DNA
TRBV4-3	NA	TRBJ1-6	NA	CASSQDLVINSPLHF	TGCGCCAGCAGCCAAGATCTGGTCATTAACTCACCCCTCCACTTT
TRBV9	TRBD2	TRBJ2-5	NA	CASSVESGSREETQYF	TGTGCCAGCAGCGTAGAGAGCGGGAGTAGAGAAGAGACCCAGTACTTC
TRBV5-1	TRBD2	TRBJ2-5	NA	CASSLFSGREETQYF	TGCGCCAGCAGCTTGTTTAGCGGGAGGGAGGAGACCCAGTACTTC
TRBV5-1	TRBD2	TRBJ2-3	NA	CASSLGDYFTDTQYF	TGCGCCAGCAGCTTGGGGGACTACTTCACAGATACGCAGTATTTT
TRBV9	NA	TRBJ1-2	NA	CASSVNDFGYTF	TGTGCCAGCAGCGTAAACGACTTTGGCTACACCTTC
TRBV2	NA	TRBJ2-7	NA	CASSEAYEQYF	TGTGCCAGCAGTGAGGCCTACGAGCAGTACTTC
TRBV5-1	TRBD2	TRBJ2-1	few	CASSLAASGNNEQFF	TGCGCCAGCAGCTTGGCGGCTAGCGGAAACAATGAGCAGTTCTTC
TRBV5-6	TRBD1	TRBJ2-7	few	CASSLAGQGAYEQYF	TGTGCCAGCAGCTTGGCGGGACAGGGGGCTTACGAGCAGTACTTC
TRBV9	NA	TRBJ1-2	once	CASSALDSSSYGYTF	TGTGCCAGCAGCGCCTTGGACAGTTCTTCCTATGGCTACACCTTC
TRBV18	TRBD1	TRBJ2-7	NA	CASSPPTGDEQYF	TGTGCCAGCTCACCGCCGACAGGGGACGAGCAGTACTTC
TRBV5-1	NA	TRBJ2-5	NA	CASSLWGKETQYF	TGCGCCAGCAGCTTATGGGGGAAAGAGACCCAGTACTTC
TRBV7-2	NA	TRBJ2-7	NA	CASSPQGTAEQYF	TGTGCCAGCAGCCCCCAAGGGACCGCCGAGCAGTACTTC
TRBV30	NA	TRBJ1-2	NA	CAWSASLTVNYGYTF	TGTGCCTGGAGTGCTAGCCTGACGGTTAACTATGGCTACACCTTC
TRBV9	NA	TRBJ1-3	NA	CASSVGTASSGNTIYF	TGTGCCAGCAGCGTAGGGACGGCAAGCTCTGGAAACACCATATATTTT
TRBV10-3	TRBD1	TRBJ2-2	NA	CAISQTGIGGELFF	TGTGCCATCAGTCAGACAGGGATCGGCGGGGAGCTGTTTTTT
TRBV5-6	TRBD1	TRBJ2-5	once	CASSLRWQGAPQETQYF	TGTGCCAGCAGCTTGCGTTGGCAGGGGGCGCCTCAAGAGACCCAGTACTTC
TRBV30	NA	TRBJ1-1	few	CAWSVLPRGAFF	TGTGCCTGGAGTGTACTCCCTCGGGGAGCTTTCTTT
TRBV10-1	NA	TRBJ1-3	NA	CASSGLRTGSPVPDSGNTIYF	TGCGCCAGCAGTGGACTAAGAACAGGTTCACCCGTGCCCGACTCTGGAAACACCATATATTTT
TRBV28	NA	TRBJ1-2	NA	CASSFREQVYGYTF	TGTGCCAGCAGTTTCAGGGAGCAGGTCTATGGCTACACCTTC
TRBV5-1	NA	TRBJ2-5	NA	CASSLQVRELGGETQYF	TGCGCCAGCAGCTTGCAGGTCCGGGAATTGGGTGGAGAGACCCAGTACTTC
TRBV9	TRBD2	TRBJ2-5	NA	CASSVAVAGGQETQYF	TGTGCCAGCAGCGTAGCCGTAGCGGGGGGCCAAGAGACCCAGTACTTC
TRBV7-9	NA	TRBJ1-5	NA	CASSGGGGNQPQHF	TGTGCCAGCAGTGGTGGTGGGGGCAATCAGCCCCAGCATTTT
TRBV4-3	TRBD1	TRBJ1-4	NA	CASSQGQGGEKLFF	TGCGCCAGCAGCCAAGGTCAGGGGGGTGAAAAACTGTTTTTT
TRBV27	NA	TRBJ2-3	NA	CASSLRRGSDTQYF	TGTGCCAGCAGTTTGCGCAGGGGTTCAGATACGCAGTATTTT
TRBV11-3	TRBD2	TRBJ2-2	NA	CASSTRTSPGELFF	TGTGCCAGCAGCACTCGGACTAGCCCCGGGGAGCTGTTTTTT
TRBV9	TRBD2	TRBJ2-2	NA	CASSVEARGAGELFF	TGTGCCAGCAGCGTAGAGGCGCGGGGGGCCGGGGAGCTGTTTTTT
TRBV6-5	NA	TRBJ1-5	NA	CASSLNRGNNQPQHF	TGTGCCAGCAGTTTAAATAGGGGAAACAATCAGCCCCAGCATTTT
TRBV6-1	TRBD2	TRBJ2-2	once	CASSETSGGFTGELFF	TGTGCCAGCAGTGAGACCAGCGGGGGTTTCACCGGGGAGCTGTTTTTT
TRBV27	NA	TRBJ2-7	NA	CASSSIPRVPYEQYF	TGTGCCAGCAGTTCCATACCACGGGTTCCCTACGAGCAGTACTTC
TRBV11-2	NA	TRBJ1-2	NA	CASSLNRVYGYTF	TGTGCCAGCAGCCTTAACAGGGTCTATGGCTACACCTTC
TRBV6-5	NA	TRBJ2-1	NA	CASAGPYNEQFF	TGTGCCAGTGCAGGGCCCTACAATGAGCAGTTCTTC
TRBV14	NA	TRBJ2-2	few	CASSPRISATGELFF	TGTGCCAGCAGCCCCCGGATTAGCGCAACCGGGGAGCTGTTTTTT
TRBV30	TRBD2	TRBJ2-1	NA	CAWRASGGYNEQFF	TGTGCCTGGAGGGCCAGCGGGGGGTACAATGAGCAGTTCTTC
TRBV5-6	NA	TRBJ2-7	NA	CASSLADRYEQYF	TGTGCCAGCAGCTTGGCGGACCGCTACGAGCAGTACTTC
TRBV15	NA	TRBJ2-7	NA	CATEQSPGRVGSYEQYF	TGTGCCACCGAGCAATCCCCTGGCAGGGTAGGCTCCTACGAGCAGTACTTC
TRBV14	NA	TRBJ1-1	NA	CASSQFENTEAFF	TGTGCCAGCAGCCAGTTCGAGAACACTGAAGCTTTCTTT
TRBV4-3	NA	TRBJ2-3	NA	CASSPRGTGSSTDTQYF	TGCGCCAGCAGCCCGCGGGGTACGGGTAGTAGCACAGATACGCAGTATTTT
TRBV5-1	NA	TRBJ1-1	NA	CASTQNPTGGYTEAFF	TGCGCCAGCACCCAGAACCCGACAGGAGGGTACACTGAAGCTTTCTTT
TRBV7-3	NA	TRBJ2-7	NA	CASSFYTGRSYEQYF	TGTGCCAGCAGCTTTTATACAGGGAGATCCTACGAGCAGTACTTC
TRBV7-3	NA	TRBJ1-1	NA	CASSFLEGAEAFF	TGTGCCAGCAGCTTCCTCGAAGGGGCCGAAGCTTTCTTT
TRBV11-2	NA	TRBJ1-1	once	CASSLARLLNTEAFF	TGTGCCAGCAGCTTAGCACGACTCCTGAACACTGAAGCTTTCTTT
TRBV2	TRBD2	TRBJ2-2	NA	CASGREVNTGELFF	TGTGCCAGCGGGCGGGAGGTCAACACCGGGGAGCTGTTTTTT
TRBV7-2	TRBD1	TRBJ1-6	NA	CASSLRTGQGFRSPLHF	TGTGCCAGCAGCTTACGAACGGGACAGGGTTTTCGTTCACCCCTCCACTTT
TRBV6-1	NA	TRBJ1-5	NA	CASMRGGGGQPQHF	TGTGCCAGTATGAGGGGTGGTGGCGGGCAGCCCCAGCATTTT
TRBV7-2	TRBD1	TRBJ1-1	NA	CASSLQGGNTEAFF	TGTGCCAGCAGCCTGCAGGGGGGAAACACTGAAGCTTTCTTT